These 15 T cell receptor beta chains came from one sample sequenced in a study of shared clonotypes between healthy human individuals. The assay was immunoSEQ multiplex PCR, and TCRdb's table has in-frame clones only and misses some. There are 950,000 to 1,300,000 clones in the sample; 70% to 80% occur only once, and approximately 1.5% lies in the top ten. The sequenced sample consisted of memory CD4+ T cells sorted from blood. As to subset: CD45RA-negative fraction. Receptor source: a man aged 18 to 35 in good health.

This chain connects TRBV7-9 to TRBJ1-3, with TRBD1 matching 8 bases. This CDR3 is built from 16 residues. In germline, CDR1 is SEHNR, CDR2 FQNEAQ (reference sequence). With V trimmed by 5 bases and J by 0 bases, 6 bases remained unmatched. The CDR3 is CASSTGQGRSGNTIYF. The CDR3 DNA reads TGTGCCAGCAGCACCGGACAGGGTCGCTCTGGAAACACCATATATTTT. The whole variable domain, filled in from reference TRBV7-9 and TRBJ1-3, reads DTGVSQNPRHKITKRGQNVTFRCDPISEHNRLYWYRQTLGQGPEFLTYFQNEAQLEKSRLLSDRFSAERPKGSFSTLEIQRTEQGDSAMYLCASSTGQGRSGNTIYFGEGSWLTVV.

The chain joins TRBV14 to TRBJ2-1, with TRBD2 matching over 12 bases. The trim removed 1 base at V and 8 bases at J, leaving 3 bases unmatched. This CDR3 spans 15 amino acids. The V gene's germline CDR1 is SGHDN and CDR2 FVKESK. The CDR3: CASSQGLAGVHEQFF. CDR3 coding DNA: TGTGCCAGCAGCCAAGGACTAGCGGGAGTACATGAGCAGTTCTTC.

This clone was observed a handful of times. This CDR3 is also generated by other DNA sequences in the sample. CDR3 protein: CASSLTGTSTDTQYF. CDR3 nucleotides: TGTGCCAGCAGCTTAACCGGGACTAGCACAGATACGCAGTATTTT. The chain uses TRBV7-2 and TRBJ2-3, with TRBD2 as a possible D gene (6 bases). V was cut by 2 bases and J by 0 bases, with 9 bases left in between. Looked up from germline, CDR1 is SGHTA and CDR2 is FQGNSA. This CDR3 has 15 amino acids.

V usage is TRBV7-2 and J usage is TRBJ1-6, with D maybe TRBD1 (5 bases). Germline-derived CDR1 and CDR2 are SGHTA and FQGNSA. V shed 6 bases and J shed 7 bases, with 19 bases lying between them. The CDR3 extends over 16 amino acids. The CDR3 spells CASSSRGGGKNSPLHF. The CDR3 DNA sequence: TGTGCCAGCAGTTCCCGCGGGGGGGGTAAGAATTCACCCCTCCACTTT. Filled out from reference TRBV7-2 and TRBJ1-6, the complete variable domain reads GAGVSQSPSNKVTEKGKDVELRCDPISGHTALYWYRQSLGQGLEFLIYFQGNSAPDKSGLPSDRFSAERTGGSVSTLTIQRTQQEDSAVYLCASSSRGGGKNSPLHFGNGTRLTVT.

The genes are TRBV5-1 and TRBJ2-3; D could derive from TRBD1 or TRBD2 (5 bases each). The CDR3 loop spans 13 amino acids. With 5 bases removed from V and 0 bases from J, the gap between germline ends came to 7 bases. From germline, CDR1 is SGHRS and CDR2 YFSETQ. CDR3 bases: TGCGCCAGCAGGGGGGTCAGCACAGATACGCAGTATTTT. Its protein is CASRGVSTDTQYF.

The rearrangement joins TRBV18 to TRBJ2-7; 7 bases are a match to TRBD2. J gave up 0 bases and V 5 bases, and 10 bases lay outside the gene matches. The CDR3 is 16 amino acids. Germline V lookup: CDR1 KGHSH, CDR2 LQKENI. The CDR3 DNA reads TGTGCCAGCTCATCGTTGGGGGGGGAGGTCTCCTACGAGCAGTACTTC. Its translation: CASSSLGGEVSYEQYF.

This chain joins TRBV7-8 and TRBJ1-6; D gene ambiguous. There are 12 residues in the CDR3. CDR1 is SGHVS, CDR2 FQNEAQ, per germline. The V end was cut by 1 base, the J end by 12 bases, with 7 bases between. Written as DNA, the CDR3 is TGTGCCAGCAGCTTAGAGCTCAGACCCCTCCACTTT. Encoded protein: CASSLELRPLHF.

The V call is TRBV28, the J call TRBJ2-3, with D maybe TRBD1 (6 bases). In germline, CDR1 is MDHEN, CDR2 SYDVKM. The CDR3 runs to 17 residues. Trimming took 4 bases from V and 0 from J, leaving 17 bases between them. The CDR3 sequence is CASSSPGTSSSTDTQYF. In DNA, the CDR3 is TGTGCCAGCAGTTCACCGGGGACATCGTCCAGCACAGATACGCAGTATTTT.

The chain is built from TRBV5-1 and TRBJ2-7, with D possibly matching TRBD2 (5 bases). The CDR3 spans 13 residues. V lost 7 bases and J 0 bases, leaving 11 bases between the germline ends. Germline-derived CDR1 and CDR2 are SGHRS and YFSETQ. In nucleotides, the CDR3 is TGCGCCAGCGGCGGACTCAACTCCTACGAGCAGTACTTC. This translates into CASGGLNSYEQYF.

Notes on this clone: At the DNA level, this CDR3 is encoded by other sequences in the same sample as well. The chain links TRBV5-1 to TRBJ2-3; 12 bases line up with TRBD2. This CDR3 is built from 18 residues. In germline, CDR1 is SGHRS, CDR2 YFSETQ. J was trimmed by 2 bases and V by 0 bases; bases with no gene match: 7. The CDR3 reads CASSLARTSGEITDTQYF. In nucleotides, the CDR3 is TGCGCCAGCAGCTTGGCCCGGACTAGCGGGGAGATCACAGATACGCAGTATTTT.

This chain connects TRBV7-2 to TRBJ1-2; D is ambiguous. Trimming cost V 1 base and J 4 bases, with 13 bases left between them. This CDR3 contains 15 residues. CDR1 is SGHTA, CDR2 FQGNSA, per germline. CDR3 region: CASSLEGWAVYGYTF. In DNA form, the CDR3 reads TGTGCCAGCAGCTTAGAAGGGTGGGCAGTCTATGGCTACACCTTC.

The rearrangement links TRBV7-2 to TRBJ2-7; 9 nucleotides match TRBD1. The CDR3 length is 14 residues. V lost 5 bases, J lost 2 bases, and 4 bases stayed unmatched. The germline gives CDR1 SGHTA, CDR2 FQGNSA. CDR3 region: CASSRRDRAYEQYF. The CDR3, as DNA: TGTGCCAGCAGCCGACGGGACAGGGCCTACGAGCAGTACTTC.

V usage is TRBV5-1 and J usage is TRBJ2-7; 11 bases fit TRBD2. The germline V gene encodes CDR1 SGHRS and CDR2 YFSETQ. The CDR3 runs to 17 residues. Trimming removed 0 bases from V and 2 bases from J; junction bases left unmatched: 7. The CDR3 DNA reads TGCGCCAGCAGCTTGGGGGGGACTAGCGGTAGGGCCTACGAGCAGTACTTC. Translating it yields CASSLGGTSGRAYEQYF.

This sequence joins TRBV27 and TRBJ1-3; 8 positions agree with TRBD1. The CDR3 has 16 residues. Germline loops: CDR1 MNHEY, CDR2 SMNVEV (reference sequence). Trimming cost V 4 bases and J 0 bases; bases outside gene matches: 5. CDR3 DNA: TGTGCCAGCAGTTACCGACAGGGGTTCTCTGGAAACACCATATATTTT. Its protein product is CASSYRQGFSGNTIYF.

The gene calls are TRBV7-2 and TRBJ2-7, with 11 bases lining up with TRBD2. Germline CDR1 is SGHTA and CDR2 is FQGNSA. CDR3 size: 15 residues. V trimming: 3 bases; J trimming: 3 bases; junction bases outside the gene matches: 4. The CDR3 sequence is CASSFTSGSNYEQYF. The DNA for the CDR3 is TGTGCCAGCAGCTTCACTAGCGGGAGCAACTACGAGCAGTACTTC.